One sample yielded the 6 T cell receptor delta chains listed below, sequenced in a study of Vδ1+ human thymocytes. Findings of the study overall: Thymic TRG and TRD repertoires appeared highly polyclonal.

No antigens are known for them. Extracted RNA was reverse transcribed into cDNA. The CDR3 regions were amplified by multiplex PCR from V-gene primers to a constant-region primer. TCRdb re-processed the multiplex PCR reads using CATT. Of about 53,000 delta-chain clones in the sample, over 12% are singletons; the top ten hold over 0.35%. The specimen sequenced was Vdelta1+ gamma-delta thymocytes from the thymus. As for subset: FACS-sorted CD3+ TCRalphabeta- TCRVdelta1+ TCRVdelta2- thymocytes. Every receptor here comes from a girl under three years old who had congenital heart surgery.

This clone showed up just a few times. This chain joins TRDV1 and TRDJ1; 8 bases fit TRDD3. Germline V gives CDR1 TSWWSYY, CDR2 QGS. The ends lost 5 bases at V and 8 bases at J; junction bases unmatched: 13. The CDR3 runs to 15 residues. The CDR3 protein is CALGIGVSTGGKLIF. In DNA, the CDR3 is TGTGCTCTTGGGATTGGGGTGTCCACTGGGGGGAAACTCATCTTT.

This clone was counted between two and nine times. The V gene is TRDV1, the J gene TRDJ1; 9 nucleotides match TRDD3. In germline, CDR1 is TSWWSYY, CDR2 QGS. V lost 4 bases, J lost 4 bases, and 10 bases stayed unmatched. This CDR3 contains 16 residues. The CDR3 reads CALGGSYIGGYDKLIF. DNA for the CDR3: TGTGCTCTTGGGGGGTCCTACATTGGGGGATACGATAAACTCATCTTT.

This clone was seen a handful of times. This chain joins TRDV1 and TRDJ1, with 8 positions matching TRDD3. Germline values: CDR1 TSWWSYY, CDR2 QGS. The CDR3 runs 20 residues. Trimming cost V 0 bases and J 0 bases; bases outside gene matches: 15. The CDR3 loop reads CALGELTPTWGIHDTDKLIF. In DNA, the CDR3 is TGTGCTCTTGGGGAACTTACTCCTACGTGGGGGATCCACGACACCGATAAACTCATCTTT.

The table lists this clone with a few counts. This chain links TRDV1 with TRDJ1; D is possibly TRDD2 (6 bases). V dropped 0 bases and J dropped 5 bases, with 22 bases sitting between them. This CDR3 contains 18 residues. The germline V gene encodes CDR1 TSWWSYY and CDR2 QGS. DNA of the CDR3: TGTGCTCTTGGGGAACTCCGCCTTCCCCCTAACGGGGGGGATAAACTCATCTTT. As protein: CALGELRLPPNGGDKLIF.

The V gene is TRDV1, the J gene TRDJ1, with 7 nucleotides matching TRDD3. The CDR3 totals 24 residues. The trim removed 4 bases at V and 3 bases at J, leaving 35 bases unmatched. Looked up from germline, CDR1 is TSWWSYY and CDR2 is QGS. The CDR3 region is CALGAPFTPLRGGGEPCPPDKLIF. The CDR3 coding sequence is TGTGCTCTTGGGGCACCGTTTACTCCTCTTCGTGGTGGGGGAGAACCCTGCCCACCCGATAAACTCATCTTT.

V usage is TRDV1 and J usage is TRDJ1; TRDD3 matches at 10 bases. V gave up 0 bases and J gave up 1 base; unmatched junction bases: 8. The germline V gene encodes CDR1 TSWWSYY and CDR2 QGS. The CDR3 covers 18 residues. CDR3 in amino acids: CALGELLEGGIRTDKLIF. The CDR3 DNA is TGTGCTCTTGGGGAACTTCTGGAGGGGGGGATACGCACCGATAAACTCATCTTT.